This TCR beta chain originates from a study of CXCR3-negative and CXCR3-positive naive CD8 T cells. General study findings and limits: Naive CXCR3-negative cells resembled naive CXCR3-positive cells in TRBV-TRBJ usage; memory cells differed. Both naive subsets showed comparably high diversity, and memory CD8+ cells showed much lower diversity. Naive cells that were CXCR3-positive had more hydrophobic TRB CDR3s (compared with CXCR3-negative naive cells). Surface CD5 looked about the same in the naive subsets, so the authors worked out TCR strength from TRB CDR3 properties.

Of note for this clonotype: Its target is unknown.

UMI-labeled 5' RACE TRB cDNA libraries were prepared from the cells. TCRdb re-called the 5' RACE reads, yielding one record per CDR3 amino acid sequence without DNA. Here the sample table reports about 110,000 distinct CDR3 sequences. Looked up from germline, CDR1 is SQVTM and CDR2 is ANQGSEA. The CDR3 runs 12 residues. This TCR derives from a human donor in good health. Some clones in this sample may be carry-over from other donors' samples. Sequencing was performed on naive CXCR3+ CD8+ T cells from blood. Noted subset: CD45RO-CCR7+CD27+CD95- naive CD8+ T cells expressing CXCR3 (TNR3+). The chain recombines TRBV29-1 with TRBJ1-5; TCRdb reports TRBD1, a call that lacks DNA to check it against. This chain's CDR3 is CSVQTGSQPQHF.